These T cell receptor beta chains were read from a single sample in a study of blood T cell repertoires in COVID-19. The protocol was immunoSEQ multiplex PCR, while the TCRdb copy is restricted to in-frame clones and leaves out a portion. The data contain hundreds of thousands of clones, approximately 85% of them singletons. Source material: PBMCs or T cells enriched from blood (not recorded which). The receptors shown here come from a woman between 25 and 40 years old who had recovered from COVID-19. Both conserved end residues are part of each CDR3. D genes are given only for firm matches. Size tells how often a clone was seen (once, few, many) or the class of an expanded clone, and some rows leave it out.

J gene | clone size | V gene | D gene | CDR3 DNA | CDR3 protein
TRBJ2-5 | few | TRBV5-1 | - | TGCGCCAGCAGCTTGGTATTCCAAGAGACCCAGTACTTC | CASSLVFQETQYF
TRBJ1-6 | - | TRBV19 | TRBD1 | TGTGCCAGTAGCTACGACGGACAGGGGCATTCACCCCTCCACTTT | CASSYDGQGHSPLHF
TRBJ1-5 | few | TRBV19 | - | TGTGCCAGTAATATTCGCGGTAGCAATCAGCCCCAGCATTTT | CASNIRGSNQPQHF
TRBJ2-1 | - | TRBV7-3 | TRBD2 | TGTGCCAGCAGCTTCTCCGGGACTACGTACAATGAGCAGTTCTTC | CASSFSGTTYNEQFF
TRBJ2-5 | - | TRBV5-6 | - | TGTGCCAGCAGCTTTTATCAGCGGGAGACCCAGTACTTC | CASSFYQRETQYF
TRBJ2-5 | - | TRBV13 | TRBD2 | TGTGCCAGCAGCTTAGCTAGCGGGGGCTCCAGCCAGTACTTC | CASSLASGGSSQYF
TRBJ2-2 | few | TRBV9 | TRBD2 | TGTGCCAGCAGCGTGGAGGGAGGGACCGGGGAGCTGTTTTTT | CASSVEGGTGELFF
TRBJ2-5 | - | TRBV12-3/TRBV12-4 | - | TGTGCCAGCAGTTTATCAGGGGTCGAGACCCAGTACTTC | CASSLSGVETQYF
TRBJ1-1 | once | TRBV29-1 | - | TGCAGCGCCTTACAGGGAAGGAGCACTGAAGCTTTCTTT | CSALQGRSTEAFF
TRBJ2-5 | - | TRBV5-1 | TRBD2 | TGCGCCAGCAGCTTGGCCCTAGCGGGGGGGCGTGAGACCCAGTACTTC | CASSLALAGGRETQYF
TRBJ1-3 | - | TRBV5-1 | - | TGCGCCAGCAGTCTTGGCACGTCCCCCCTACAGTCGGCAGGAAACACCATATATTTT | CASSLGTSPLQSAGNTIYF
TRBJ2-2 | - | TRBV27 | - | TGTGCCAGCAGTTTGGTGGGCTCCGGGGAGCTGTTTTTT | CASSLVGSGELFF
TRBJ1-5 | - | TRBV6-5 | TRBD1 | TGTGCCAGCAGTTCCTGGACAGGGGGTCAGCCCCAGCATTTT | CASSSWTGGQPQHF
TRBJ1-1 | - | TRBV7-9 | - | TGTGCCAGCAGCTTATTCCAGGGATTGAACACTGAAGCTTTCTTT | CASSLFQGLNTEAFF
TRBJ2-1 | - | TRBV19 | - | TGTGCCAGTCAGATAGGGAGCTCCTACAATGAGCAGTTCTTC | CASQIGSSYNEQFF
TRBJ2-7 | - | TRBV28 | TRBD1 | TGTGCCAGCAGTTTAGGAATGGGGGACAGGGACTACGAGCAGTACTTC | CASSLGMGDRDYEQYF
TRBJ1-6 | - | TRBV10-3 | TRBD1 | TGTGCCATCCAAGGGACAGGGGGAAATTCACCCCTCCACTTT | CAIQGTGGNSPLHF
TRBJ1-5 | - | TRBV28 | TRBD1 | TGTGCCAGCACCGGGACAGCTCTCAATCAGCCCCAGCATTTT | CASTGTALNQPQHF
TRBJ2-2 | - | TRBV29-1 | TRBD2 | TGCAGCGTTGTTGTGGCTAGCGGGGGGACCGGGGAGCTGTTTTTT | CSVVVASGGTGELFF
TRBJ1-2 | - | TRBV29-1 | TRBD1 | TGCAGCGTGGAGGACAGGGGTGAGGGCTACACCTTC | CSVEDRGEGYTF
TRBJ1-4 | - | TRBV11-3 | TRBD1 | TGTGCCAGCAGCCCCGGGACAGGTGCCGTACTGGATGAAAAACTGTTTTTT | CASSPGTGAVLDEKLFF
TRBJ1-2 | - | TRBV5-1 | - | TGCGCCAGCAGCTTGGCTTCGGGGGGTCATGGCTACACCTTC | CASSLASGGHGYTF
TRBJ1-6 | - | TRBV9 | TRBD1 | TGTGCCAGCAGCGGGGAGACAGGGGCGAAGCTTAATTCACCCCTCCACTTT | CASSGETGAKLNSPLHF
TRBJ1-3 | - | TRBV30 | - | TGTGCCTGGACCCCAGGGGCTGGAAACACCATATATTTT | CAWTPGAGNTIYF
TRBJ2-1 | - | TRBV5-1 | TRBD2 | TGCGCCAGCAGCTTCCCCGGGACTAGCGGGACTAAGCAGTTCTTC | CASSFPGTSGTKQFF
TRBJ1-5 | - | TRBV19 | TRBD1 | TGTGCCAGTTGGGACAGGGTGAGCCAGCCCCAGCATTTT | CASWDRVSQPQHF
TRBJ2-3 | - | TRBV14 | - | TGTGCCAGCAGCCATAGGCGGGGTAGCACAGATACGCAGTATTTT | CASSHRRGSTDTQYF
TRBJ2-7 | once | TRBV2 | - | TGTGCCAGCAGTGAAGCGTGGCTGAGGGTGGGGTACTTC | CASSEAWLRVGYF
TRBJ1-1 | few | TRBV4-1 | - | TGCGCCAGCAGCCAAGACCGAGGCCGGGATAACCCTGAAGCTTTCTTT | CASSQDRGRDNPEAFF
TRBJ1-1 | - | TRBV2 | TRBD1 | TGTGCCAGCAGGGGGACAGGGGTAAATACCGCCGAAGCTTTCTTT | CASRGTGVNTAEAFF
TRBJ2-1 | - | TRBV18 | - | TGTGCCAGCTCACCTGTCAGGGCCAGCTCCTACAATGAGCAGTTCTTC | CASSPVRASSYNEQFF
TRBJ1-6 | - | TRBV27 | - | TGTGCCAGCAGTTTACGCGGGGCTCAATATAATTCACCCCTCCACTTT | CASSLRGAQYNSPLHF
TRBJ2-7 | - | TRBV5-1 | TRBD1 | TGCGCCAGCTCACCGGGACAGGGATTCTACGAGCAGTACTTC | CASSPGQGFYEQYF
TRBJ1-5 | - | TRBV5-8 | - | TGTGCCAGCAGCGCCATTGTTTCCCGAGGCGGTCAGCCCCAGCATTTT | CASSAIVSRGGQPQHF
TRBJ2-7 | - | TRBV5-1 | - | TGCGCCAGCAGCTTGGCCGGGACAATATTCTACGAGCAGTACTTC | CASSLAGTIFYEQYF
TRBJ2-3 | - | TRBV4-3 | - | TGCGCCAGCAGCCAAGAGCTGAGGATGGCGCAGTATTTT | CASSQELRMAQYF
TRBJ1-1 | once | TRBV5-1 | TRBD1 | TGCGCCAGCAGCTGGACAGGGGGAGCAGACACTGAAGCTTTCTTT | CASSWTGGADTEAFF
TRBJ2-7 | - | TRBV5-5 | - | TGTGCCAGCCGAGGACAAGGACCATCCTACGAGCAGTACTTC | CASRGQGPSYEQYF
TRBJ2-1 | - | TRBV6-5 | - | TGTGCCAGCAGTTATGGGCGGAAAGGGGATGAGCAGTTCTTC | CASSYGRKGDEQFF
TRBJ2-7 | - | TRBV7-6 | TRBD2 | TGTGCCAGCAGCTTGGCCCTAGCGGGAGCAAGCTCCTACGAGCAGTACTTC | CASSLALAGASSYEQYF
TRBJ1-5 | - | TRBV28 | - | TGTGCCAGCAGTCCCTCGGCAGGTACCAATCAGCCCCAGCATTTT | CASSPSAGTNQPQHF
TRBJ2-7 | few | TRBV10-2 | TRBD2 | TGCGCCAGCAGTGTGCTAGCGGGGTACTCCTACGAGCAGTACTTC | CASSVLAGYSYEQYF
TRBJ2-5 | - | TRBV28 | - | TGTGCCAGCGGTTCAGATCATCAAGAGACCCAGTACTTC | CASGSDHQETQYF
TRBJ1-2 | once | TRBV18 | - | TGTGCCAGCTCAGCCTCAGCGAGCGGCCTCTATGGCTACACCTTC | CASSASASGLYGYTF
TRBJ2-3 | once | TRBV27 | TRBD2 | TGTGCCAGCAATCGAGCGGGAGGTACGCAGTATTTT | CASNRAGGTQYF
TRBJ2-1 | - | TRBV5-4 | TRBD2 | TGTGCCAGCAGCGCAATGACTAGCGGGAGGGCCAATGAGCAGTTCTTC | CASSAMTSGRANEQFF